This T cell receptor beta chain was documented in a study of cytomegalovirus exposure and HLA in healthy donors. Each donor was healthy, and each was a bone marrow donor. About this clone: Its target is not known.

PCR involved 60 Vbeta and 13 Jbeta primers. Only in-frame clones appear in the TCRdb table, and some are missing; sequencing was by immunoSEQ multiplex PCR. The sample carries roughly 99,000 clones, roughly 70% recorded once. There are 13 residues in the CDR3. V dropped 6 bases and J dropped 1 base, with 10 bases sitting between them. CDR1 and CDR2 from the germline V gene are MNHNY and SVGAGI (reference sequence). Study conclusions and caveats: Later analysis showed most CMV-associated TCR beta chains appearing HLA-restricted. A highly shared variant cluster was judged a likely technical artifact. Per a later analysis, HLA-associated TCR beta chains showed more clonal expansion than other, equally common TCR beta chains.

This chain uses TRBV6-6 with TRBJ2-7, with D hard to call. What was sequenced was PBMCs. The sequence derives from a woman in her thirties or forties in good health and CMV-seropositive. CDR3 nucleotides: TGTGCCAGCAGATACGAGGAGTCCTACGAGCAGTACTTC. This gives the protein CASRYEESYEQYF.